A single sample is the source of the 11 T cell receptor beta chains below, sequenced in a study of tumor-infiltrating lymphocytes in glioblastoma multiforme. TCR beta libraries were built from RNA through three nested multiplex PCR rounds using modified ARM-PCR. TCRdb itself ran the multiplex PCR reads through MiXCR, one entry per CDR3 protein. The sample consists of about 13,000 distinct CDR3 sequences, approximately 70% of them appearing once. The sample was brain tumor tissue. The receptors were sampled from a male donor with glioblastoma.

Remarks on this clonotype: Compared with germline, one end of the junction differs, possibly owing to a read error. This sequence joins TRBV28 and TRBJ2-2; TRBD1 matches 8 bases. Germline CDR1 reads MDHEN; CDR2 reads SYDVKM. The CDR3 loop spans 17 amino acids. The CDR3: CASSSHQGAPGTEELFF. As DNA, the CDR3 is TGTGCCAGCAGTTCCCACCAGGGGGCGCCGGGCACCGAGGAGCTATTTTTT.

This rearrangement joins TRBV12-3 or TRBV12-4 to TRBJ2-7; D uncertain. V was clipped by 6 bases and J by 3 bases, with 9 bases between them. The CDR3 covers 12 residues. The CDR3 DNA is TGTGCCAGCAGGAAAGGGATCTACGAGCAGTACTTC. It codes for CASRKGIYEQYF.

The chain links TRBV2 to TRBJ1-5, with D maybe TRBD1 (5 bases). The V end was cut by 4 bases, the J end by 2 bases, with 18 bases between. Germline values: CDR1 SNHLY, CDR2 FYNNEI. The CDR3 has 17 amino acids. CDR3 in amino acids: CASSGDSISVGNQPQHF. CDR3 in DNA: TGTGCCAGCAGTGGGGACTCCATCTCAGTAGGCAATCAGCCCCAGCATTTT.

With regard to this clonotype: A junction end diverges from the germline sequence, so it may reflect a read error. The V gene is TRBV11-1, the J gene TRBJ2-3, with TRBD2 matching 12 bases. Germline CDR1 reads SGHAT; CDR2 reads FQDESV (reference sequence). This CDR3 is 16 amino acids long. In DNA form, the CDR3 reads TGTGGCAGAAGCTTAGGACTAGCGGGGAGCACAGATACGCGGTATTTT. Its translation: CGRSLGLAGSTDTRYF. Looking up the rest from reference TRBV11-1 and TRBJ2-3 gives the full variable domain: EAEVAQSPRYKITEKSQAVAFWCDPISGHATLYWYRQILGQGPELLVQFQDESVVDDSQLPKDRFSAERLKGVDSTLKIQPAELGDSAMYLCGRSLGLAGSTDTRYFGPGTRLTVL.

With regard to this clonotype: In this CDR3 the conserved last residue, phenylalanine or tryptophan, is missing, so a read error is likely. The gene calls are TRBV11-3 and TRBJ2-1; D remains ambiguous. CDR3 length: 13 residues. Trimming took 5 bases from V and 3 from J, leaving 8 bases between them. CDR1 and CDR2 from the germline V gene are SGHNT and YENEEA. The CDR3 coding sequence is TGTGCCAGCAGCATTAATAACTACAATGAGCAGTTCTTA. Its protein is CASSINNYNEQFL.

A note on this clonotype: A much larger clone lies a single base off, so this may be a read error. This rearrangement joins TRBV20-1 to TRBJ2-5; D unclear. Germline values: CDR1 DFQATT, CDR2 SNEGSKA (reference sequence). This CDR3 has 14 amino acids. DNA for the CDR3: TGCAATGCTAGAGACGGCTCTCCGATGGAGACCCAGTACTTC. Protein sequence: CNARDGSPMETQYF.

This clonotype has a handful of counts. This could be a read error, since a much larger clone is one nucleotide away. The genes are TRBV20-1 and TRBJ2-3; D uncertain. The CDR3 has 11 amino acids. Germline assignment: CDR1 DFQATT and CDR2 SNEGSKA (reference sequence). This chain's CDR3 is CNAILVDAQYF. The CDR3 DNA sequence: TGCAATGCTATTTTAGTAGATGCGCAGTATTTT.

On this clonotype itself: The junction departs from germline at one end; a sequencing error may be responsible. The chain has TRBV5-4 and TRBJ1-1, with no clear D. Looked up from germline, CDR1 is SGHNT and CDR2 is YYREEE (reference sequence). The CDR3 has 13 residues. In DNA form, the CDR3 reads TGTGCCAGCAGCATTGACAAGAACACTGGAGCTCTCTTT. It encodes CASSIDKNTGALF.

As to this clonotype: This is likely a read error, given that the CDR3 carries no conserved phenylalanine or tryptophan at its end. The chain employs TRBV10-3 and TRBJ2-7, with 9 bases that match TRBD1. This CDR3 spans 11 amino acids. CDR1 is ENHRY, CDR2 SYGVKD, per germline. CDR3: CILGTGWEQYS. In DNA form, the CDR3 reads TGTATCCTCGGGACAGGGTGGGAGCAGTACTCC.

Of note for this clonotype: The junction shows a germline mismatch at one end, possibly a read error. This rearrangement joins TRBV12-3 or TRBV12-4 to TRBJ2-1; D may be TRBD2 (5 bases). The CDR3 spans 15 residues. CDR3 DNA: TGTGCCAGCAGTTTATCCGGGTCCTTCGACAATGAGCGGTCCTTC. Encoded protein: CASSLSGSFDNERSF.

The table lists this clonotype with a few counts. One end of the junction varies from germline; a read error may be responsible. The chain combines TRBV3-1 with TRBJ1-1, with 7 positions matching TRBD1. CDR3 size: 15 residues. Germline V gives CDR1 LGHDT, CDR2 YNNKEL (reference sequence). The CDR3 nucleotides read TGTGCCTGCAGCCCCACAGGGGTTCAGAACACTGAAGCTTTCTTT. Protein: CACSPTGVQNTEAFF.